These 22 T cell receptor beta chains share one sample of origin, sequenced in a study of T cells in Graves' hyperthyroidism and ophthalmopathy. Using RNA transcripts as the source, TCR beta CDR3 regions were amplified. HTBI primers were the set used in a first-round RT-PCR of the TCR CDR3. Each CDR3 protein is one row after TCRdb ran MiXCR on the multiplex PCR reads. The repertoire has 550,000 to 800,000 distinct CDR3 sequences, 15% to 20% of them found once; the top ten carry roughly 16%. The sequenced material came from blood. The receptors derive from a man aged 50-60 years with Graves' hyperthyroidism.

This clonotype was recorded many times. The rearrangement joins TRBV30 to TRBJ2-1; 10 bases line up with TRBD2. The V and J ends lost 6 bases and 7 bases, in that order; junction bases with no gene match: 12. Germline CDR1 and CDR2: GTSNPN and SVGIG (reference sequence). The CDR3 is made up of 15 amino acids. The CDR3 nucleotides are TGTGCCTGCCCCCTCCCAGCGGGAGGGCGGAATGAGCAGTTCTTC. It translates to CACPLPAGGRNEQFF.

There are many counts of this clonotype. The rearrangement joins TRBV5-1 to TRBJ2-5; maybe TRBD2 (6 bases). Germline V gives CDR1 SGHRS, CDR2 YFSETQ. This CDR3 has 15 amino acids. The V and J ends lost 3 bases and 2 bases respectively, with 14 bases between them. DNA of the CDR3: TGCGCCAGCAGCTGGACCTCGGGGGTACAAGAGACCCAGTACTTC. It codes for CASSWTSGVQETQYF.

Only a few counts were recorded for this clonotype. The chain employs TRBV7-9 and TRBJ2-1; D ambiguous. The CDR3 runs 20 residues. The germline gives CDR1 SEHNR, CDR2 FQNEAQ (reference sequence). V was shortened by 10 bases and J by 2 bases, with 33 bases between the two germline ends. CDR3: CATYALYGESRRGPYNEQFF. The CDR3 nucleotides read TGTGCCACCTATGCGTTATACGGAGAATCCCGACGCGGCCCCTACAATGAGCAGTTCTTC.

V is TRBV20-1 and J is TRBJ1-6; 7 bases map to TRBD1. The CDR3 runs to 16 residues. Germline CDR1 reads DFQATT; CDR2 reads SNEGSKA (reference sequence). With 1 base clipped from V and 2 bases from J, the junction kept 5 bases outside the gene matches. The CDR3 DNA follows: TGCAGTGCTAGAGCGTCCGGACAGGCCTATAATTCACCCCTCCACTTT. Translated, it gives CSARASGQAYNSPLHF.

This clonotype was found once. The V and J genes are TRBV7-9 and TRBJ2-5; weak D call: TRBD1 (6 bases). V was shortened by 3 bases and J by 0 bases, with 11 bases between the two germline ends. The CDR3 extends over 15 amino acids. Per the germline V gene, CDR1 is SEHNR and CDR2 is FQNEAQ (reference sequence). This CDR3 reads CASSLAQGYQETQYF. For the CDR3, the DNA is TGTGCCAGCAGCTTGGCGCAGGGGTACCAAGAGACCCAGTACTTC.

This sequence joins TRBV20-1 and TRBJ2-3, with a tentative D call TRBD2 (6 bases). The CDR3 extends over 18 amino acids. Trimming left V 0 bases short and J 5 bases short, with 24 bases between. CDR1 is DFQATT and CDR2 is SNEGSKA in the germline V gene (reference sequence). The CDR3 DNA follows: TGCAGTGCTAGAGATCTCTTCGGACGGATAATGGAGGGAGATACGCAGTATTTT. Protein: CSARDLFGRIMEGDTQYF.

This clonotype was detected ten times or more. The chain combines TRBV30 with TRBJ2-7; TRBD2 might be the D (6 bases). V lost 2 bases, J lost 5 bases, and 10 bases lay in between. The CDR3 is 12 amino acids. Looked up from germline, CDR1 is GTSNPN and CDR2 is SVGIG (reference sequence). CDR3 sequence reads: CAWSIGGDEQYF. CDR3 bases: TGTGCCTGGAGTATTGGAGGGGACGAGCAGTACTTC.

This clonotype was seen many times. This chain joins TRBV3-1 and TRBJ1-1; D may be TRBD1 (5 bases). The V and J ends lost 4 bases and 4 bases respectively, with 22 bases between them. Per the germline V gene, CDR1 is LGHDT and CDR2 is YNNKEL (reference sequence). CDR3 length: 17 residues. The CDR3 DNA sequence: TGTGCCAGCAGCCCCCGAGAGAGGGGCAGGGCTTTCACTGAAGCTTTCTTT. Translating gives CASSPRERGRAFTEAFF.

This clonotype showed up many times. This chain uses TRBV11-2 with TRBJ1-1, with no clear D. V was clipped by 5 bases and J by 6 bases, with 13 bases between them. This CDR3 spans 13 amino acids. The germline CDR1 and CDR2 sequences are SGHAT and FQNNGV. CDR3 sequence: CASSTIPWAEAFF. The CDR3 region has the DNA TGTGCCAGCAGCACGATTCCTTGGGCTGAAGCTTTCTTT.

This clonotype has just a few counts. This sequence joins TRBV19 and TRBJ2-7; the D is unclear. There are 16 residues in the CDR3. Trimming stripped 5 bases from V and 6 bases from J, with 23 bases between. Germline CDR1 LNHDA, CDR2 SQIVND (reference sequence). Written as DNA, the CDR3 is TGTGCCAGTAGTCAACCCCTACGAGCCCCGGTGGGCGAGCAGTACTTC. As protein: CASSQPLRAPVGEQYF.

This clonotype came up many times. This chain uses TRBV12-3 or TRBV12-4 with TRBJ2-1; D remains unclear. The CDR3 extends over 13 amino acids. V was pared by 8 bases and J by 4 bases, with 12 bases between. The CDR3 DNA reads TGTGCCAGCTCCCATCCTGGGTACAATGAGCAGTTCTTC. This encodes CASSHPGYNEQFF.

The rearrangement joins TRBV9 to TRBJ1-2; no clear D gene. CDR1 and CDR2 from the germline V gene are SGDLS and YYNGEE. This CDR3 has 12 residues. V was shortened by 4 bases and J by 4 bases, with 8 bases between the two germline ends. The CDR3 DNA follows: TGTGCCAGCAGCAGTACAGCCTATGGCTACACCTTC. It codes for CASSSTAYGYTF.

The chain joins TRBV9 to TRBJ2-5; D may be TRBD1 or TRBD2 (5 bases each). Trimming pared 2 bases from V and 4 bases from J, leaving 9 bases between. Germline CDR1 SGDLS, CDR2 YYNGEE. The CDR3 is 13 residues long. CDR3 loop: CASSVDSGETQYF. Here the CDR3 DNA reads TGTGCCAGCAGCGTCGACAGCGGAGAGACCCAGTACTTC.

This clonotype was recorded many times. This chain joins TRBV12-3 or TRBV12-4 and TRBJ2-1; 14 bases align to TRBD2. With 6 bases clipped from V and 8 bases from J, the junction kept 12 bases outside the gene matches. The CDR3 covers 17 residues. This chain's CDR3 is CASSGWTSGRLGYEQFF. DNA of the CDR3: TGTGCCAGCAGCGGGTGGACTAGCGGGAGGTTGGGCTATGAGCAGTTCTTC.

This clonotype was recorded at least ten times. The chain combines TRBV11-2 with TRBJ2-5; possible D gene TRBD1, 6 bases. The V and J ends lost 2 bases and 5 bases respectively, with 9 bases between them. CDR3 length equals 13 residues. Germline lookup yields CDR1 SGHAT and CDR2 FQNNGV. CDR3 bases: TGTGCCAGCAGCTTAAGGGGGTGGGAGACCCAGTACTTC. This translates into CASSLRGWETQYF. Complete variable domain (other parts from reference TRBV11-2 and TRBJ2-5): EAGVAQSPRYKIIEKRQSVAFWCNPISGHATLYWYQQILGQGPKLLIQFQNNGVVDDSQLPKDRFSAERLKGVDSTLKIQPAKLEDSAVYLCASSLRGWETQYFGPGTRLLVL.

This clonotype was seen a handful of times. The genes are TRBV19 and TRBJ1-5; TRBD1 might be the D (6 bases). The CDR3 spans 16 residues. The V gene's germline CDR1 is LNHDA and CDR2 SQIVND (reference sequence). V dropped 7 bases and J dropped 1 base, with 17 bases sitting between them. CDR3 bases: TGTGCCAGTAAACCTATTACAGGGAGAAGCAATCAGCCCCAGCATTTT. Its protein is CASKPITGRSNQPQHF.

This clonotype came up a few times. V and J are TRBV5-1 and TRBJ1-4; D perhaps matches TRBD1 (6 bases). V lost 0 bases, J lost 7 bases, and 13 bases lay in between. The CDR3 is 15 amino acids. Germline lookup yields CDR1 SGHRS and CDR2 YFSETQ. The CDR3: CASSLGVGAPEKLFF. CDR3 nucleotide sequence: TGCGCCAGCAGCTTGGGCGTGGGGGCGCCTGAAAAACTGTTTTTT. Full variable domain (rest looked up from reference TRBV5-1 and TRBJ1-4): KAGVTQTPRYLIKTRGQQVTLSCSPISGHRSVSWYQQTPGQGLQFLFEYFSETQRNKGNFPGRFSGRQFSNSRSEMNVSTLELGDSALYLCASSLGVGAPEKLFFGSGTQLSVL.

CDR3 amino acids: CASSLDRTRYEQYF. DNA for the CDR3: TGTGCCAGCAGCTTGGACAGGACTCGCTACGAGCAGTACTTC. V and J are TRBV7-2 and TRBJ2-7; TRBD1 agrees at 7 bases. This CDR3 comprises 14 residues. CDR1 is SGHTA, CDR2 FQGNSA, per germline. Losses at the gene ends were 3 bases for V and 3 bases for J; bases not matched to a gene: 5.

Concerning this clonotype itself: Here the CDR3 omits its conserved ending phenylalanine or tryptophan, so a read error is the likely source. V gene TRBV5-1 combines with J gene TRBJ2-2; maybe TRBD1 (5 bases). This CDR3 has 16 amino acids. Germline V gives CDR1 SGHRS, CDR2 YFSETQ. V lost 0 bases and J lost 6, with 15 bases in between. The CDR3 nucleotides read TGCGCCAGCAGCTTGGCTCAGGGATTCGGCCCCGGGGAGCTGTTTTTA. Protein sequence: CASSLAQGFGPGELFL.

This clonotype has just one count. Since a much larger clone is just one base distant, this may be a read error. The rearrangement uses TRBV24-1 and TRBJ2-1, with TRBD2 matching over 8 bases. The CDR3 spans 20 residues. The germline V gene encodes CDR1 KGHDR and CDR2 SFDVKD. Here the CDR3 DNA reads TGTGCCACCAGTGATTCTAGGACGGGGACTAGTACGATTTCCTACAATGAGCAGTCCTTC. Translation: CATSDSRTGTSTISYNEQSF.

This clonotype was found many times. V is TRBV28 and J is TRBJ1-5; D might be TRBD1 (5 bases). Germline V CDR1 and CDR2: MDHEN, SYDVKM. This CDR3 has 14 amino acids. V shed 7 bases and J shed 4 bases, with 14 bases lying between them. The CDR3 is CASTTPGVNQPQHF. The CDR3 region has the DNA TGTGCCAGCACCACCCCGGGGGTAAATCAGCCCCAGCATTTT.

The chain is built from TRBV5-1 and TRBJ2-3; perhaps D is TRBD1 or TRBD2 (5 bases each). Per germline, CDR1 SGHRS and CDR2 YFSETQ. The CDR3 covers 14 residues. The V gene lost 2 bases and the J gene lost 4 bases, with 11 bases spanning the gap. The CDR3 sequence: CASSFRDPADTQYF. The CDR3 DNA sequence: TGCGCCAGCAGCTTCCGGGACCCAGCAGATACGCAGTATTTT.